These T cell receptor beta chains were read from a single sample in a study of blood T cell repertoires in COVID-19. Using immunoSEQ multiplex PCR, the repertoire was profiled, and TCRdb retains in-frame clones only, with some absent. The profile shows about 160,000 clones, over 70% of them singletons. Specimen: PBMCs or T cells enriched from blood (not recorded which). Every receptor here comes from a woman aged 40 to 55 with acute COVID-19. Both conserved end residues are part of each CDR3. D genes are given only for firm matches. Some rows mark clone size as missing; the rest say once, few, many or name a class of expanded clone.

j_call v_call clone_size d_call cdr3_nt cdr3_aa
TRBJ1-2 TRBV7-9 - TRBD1 TGTGCCACTCCAGGGGGCGCCAACTATGGCTACACCTTC CATPGGANYGYTF
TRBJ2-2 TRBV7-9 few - TGTGCCAGCAGCCCGCCCGGGATCAGGGGCGGGGAGCTGTTTTTT CASSPPGIRGGELFF
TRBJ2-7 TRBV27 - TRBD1 TGTGCCAGCAGATTGGGACAGGGAAGATACGAGCAGTACTTC CASRLGQGRYEQYF
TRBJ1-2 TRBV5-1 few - TGCGCCAGCAGCTTCCGGTTTAACTATGGCTACACCTTC CASSFRFNYGYTF
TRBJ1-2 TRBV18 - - TGTGCCAGCTCTTCTCAAATCGGGGGGAACTATGGCTACACCTTC CASSSQIGGNYGYTF
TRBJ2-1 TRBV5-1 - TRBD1 TGCGCCAGCAGGGAACAGGGGCGGGATGAGCAGTTCTTC CASREQGRDEQFF
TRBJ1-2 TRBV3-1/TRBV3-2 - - TGTGCCAGCAGCCCCAGAAGGCCGGGGGGAAGCTATGGCTACACCTTC CASSPRRPGGSYGYTF
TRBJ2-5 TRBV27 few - TGTGCCAGCAGTTTTCGAGGGAGTCTGGAGACCCAGTACTTC CASSFRGSLETQYF
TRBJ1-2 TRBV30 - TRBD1 TGTGCCTGGGGGCCCGGGACAGGGGCGGACTATGGCTACACCTTC CAWGPGTGADYGYTF
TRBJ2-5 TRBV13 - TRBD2 TGTGCCAGCAGCCCCGCGGGCCTAGCGGGTGCACAGACCCAGTACTTC CASSPAGLAGAQTQYF
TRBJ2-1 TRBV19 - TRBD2 TGTGCCAGTAGTATGCTAGCGGTTCACATTAACAATGAGCAGTTCTTC CASSMLAVHINNEQFF
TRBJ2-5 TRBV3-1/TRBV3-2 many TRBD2 TGTGCCAGCAGCCAATGGACTAGCGGCGGAGAGACCCAGTACTTC CASSQWTSGGETQYF
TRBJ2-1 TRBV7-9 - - TGTGCCAGCAGCCGGAATAGCGGAGCGTCCAATGAGCAGTTCTTC CASSRNSGASNEQFF
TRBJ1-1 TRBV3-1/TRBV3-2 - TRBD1 TGTGCCAGCAGCAACCGGGACAGGCCCTTCTTT CASSNRDRPFF
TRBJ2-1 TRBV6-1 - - TGTGCCAGCAGTGAAGCGCTGTCGGGAGCCTACAATGAGCAGTTCTTC CASSEALSGAYNEQFF
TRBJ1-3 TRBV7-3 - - TGTGCCAGCAGCTTAACGGCATCTTCAAACACCATATATTTT CASSLTASSNTIYF
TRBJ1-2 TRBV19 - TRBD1 TGTGCCAGTACCCAGGGACAGCGCTATGGCTACACCTTC CASTQGQRYGYTF
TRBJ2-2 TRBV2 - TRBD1 TGTGCCAGCACCGGGACAGTAAACACCGGGGAGCTGTTTTTT CASTGTVNTGELFF
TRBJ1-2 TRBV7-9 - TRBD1 TGTGCCAGCAGCCACTCGGACAGGACGACTCGTGGCTACACCTTC CASSHSDRTTRGYTF
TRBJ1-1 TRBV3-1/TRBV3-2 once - TGTGCCAGCAGCCCGGCAGGAAACACTGAAGCTTTCTTT CASSPAGNTEAFF
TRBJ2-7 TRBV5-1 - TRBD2 TGCGCCAGCAGCTCGCTAGCGGGAGGGACCTACGAGCAGTACTTC CASSSLAGGTYEQYF
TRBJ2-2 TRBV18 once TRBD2 TGTGCCAGCTCACTCGGACTAGCCCCCGGGGAGCTGTTTTTT CASSLGLAPGELFF
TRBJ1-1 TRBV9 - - TGTGCCAGCAGCGTAGCTGTTTGGAGTGAAGCTTTCTTT CASSVAVWSEAFF
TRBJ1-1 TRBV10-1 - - TGCGCCAGCAGTAGCTCTCAGACTGAAAAAGCTTTCTTT CASSSSQTEKAFF
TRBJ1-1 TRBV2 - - TGTGCCAGCAGTGAATTAGAGGTGGTTTACACTGAAGCTTTCTTT CASSELEVVYTEAFF
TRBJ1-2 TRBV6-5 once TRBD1 TGTGCCAGCAGTTACTCGACAGGGAACTATGGCTACACCTTC CASSYSTGNYGYTF
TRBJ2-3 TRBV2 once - TGTGCCAGCCGGGACTCACATTTCACAGATACGCAGTATTTT CASRDSHFTDTQYF
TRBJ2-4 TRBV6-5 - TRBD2 TGTGCCAGCACCACGGGGGGAAGGAACATTCAGTACTTC CASTTGGRNIQYF
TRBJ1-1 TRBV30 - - TGTGCCTGGAGAGACAGTGGCACTGAAGCTTTCTTT CAWRDSGTEAFF
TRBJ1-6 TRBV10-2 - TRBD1 TGCGCCAGCACCTTCCCCCTGGGGACAGGGTTCTCACCCCTCCACTTT CASTFPLGTGFSPLHF
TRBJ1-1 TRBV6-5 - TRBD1 TGTGCCAGCAGTTACCCGGGACAGGGAGACACTGAAGCTTTCTTT CASSYPGQGDTEAFF
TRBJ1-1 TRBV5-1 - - TGCGCCAGCAGCCATCGCGGAGACACTGAAGCTTTCTTT CASSHRGDTEAFF
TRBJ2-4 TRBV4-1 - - TGCGCCAGCAGCCAAGATCCAGCGGCCAACAAAAACATTCAGTACTTC CASSQDPAANKNIQYF
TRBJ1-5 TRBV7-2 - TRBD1 TGTGCCAGCAGCTTAGAAACGCCAGGGGGTAGGAATCAGCCCCAGCATTTT CASSLETPGGRNQPQHF
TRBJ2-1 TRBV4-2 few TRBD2 TGTGCCAGCAGCCAAGATCTTATTCGGGAGGGCTACAATGAGCAGTTCTTC CASSQDLIREGYNEQFF
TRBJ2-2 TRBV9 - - TGTGCCAGCAGCCGCGGGCAAGACACCGGGGAGCTGTTTTTT CASSRGQDTGELFF
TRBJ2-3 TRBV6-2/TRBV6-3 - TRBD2 TGTGCCAGCAGTCCAGGACTAGCGGGAGGGGCAGATACGCAGTATTTT CASSPGLAGGADTQYF
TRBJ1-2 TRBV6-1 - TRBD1 TGTGCCAGCAGTGATTTCGGGGATAGCACAGGGGTAAGGAACTATGGCTACACCTTC CASSDFGDSTGVRNYGYTF
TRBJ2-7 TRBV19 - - TGTGCCAGTAGTATAGGAGGTCTATCCTACGAGCAGTACTTC CASSIGGLSYEQYF
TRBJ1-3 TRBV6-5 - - TGTGCCAGCACGCGGGGGCGCTCTGGAAACACCATATATTTT CASTRGRSGNTIYF
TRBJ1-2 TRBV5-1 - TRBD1 TGCGCCAGCAGTTCGGGACAGGGGGCGAGAAACTATGGCTACACCTTC CASSSGQGARNYGYTF
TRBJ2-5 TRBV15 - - TGTGCCACCAGCAGAGGCGGGGCACAAGAGACCCAGTACTTC CATSRGGAQETQYF
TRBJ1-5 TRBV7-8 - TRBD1 TGTGCCAGCAGGGGACAGGAGGGTCAGCCCCAGCATTTT CASRGQEGQPQHF
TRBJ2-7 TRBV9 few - TGTGCCAGCAGCGGTTACGGGAGTGGGTCCTACGAGCAGTACTTC CASSGYGSGSYEQYF
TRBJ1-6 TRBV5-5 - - TGTGCCAGCAGCCGAGAGAGCTCCTATAATTCACCCCTCCACTTT CASSRESSYNSPLHF
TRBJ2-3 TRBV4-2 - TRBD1 TGTGCCAGCAGCCAAGAAAAGGGGACAGACACGCAGTATTTT CASSQEKGTDTQYF